The clone carrying this T cell receptor (beta chain) was counted only a few times. This specimen belongs to a study of memory CD4+ T cells and cytomegalovirus serostatus. The sort gate was single viable CD3+CD4+CD8-CD45RO+ cells for memory CD4+ T cells. The assay was immunoSEQ multiplex PCR, and TCRdb's table has in-frame clones only and misses some. This table holds about 59,000 clones, around 80% found once. Germline V lookup: CDR1 LNHNV, CDR2 YYDKDF (reference sequence). This CDR3 comprises 18 residues. V dropped 3 bases and J dropped 4 bases, with 24 bases sitting between them. V gene TRBV15 combines with J gene TRBJ2-5; D perhaps matches TRBD1 (6 bases). This clonotype originated in an adult in good health and CMV-seronegative. Input material: memory CD4+ T cells from blood. CDR3 sequence (DNA): TGTGCCACCAGCAGGTCACTTGGGGGAGCAGGGGAACGAGAGACCCAGTACTTC. It translates to CATSRSLGGAGERETQYF.